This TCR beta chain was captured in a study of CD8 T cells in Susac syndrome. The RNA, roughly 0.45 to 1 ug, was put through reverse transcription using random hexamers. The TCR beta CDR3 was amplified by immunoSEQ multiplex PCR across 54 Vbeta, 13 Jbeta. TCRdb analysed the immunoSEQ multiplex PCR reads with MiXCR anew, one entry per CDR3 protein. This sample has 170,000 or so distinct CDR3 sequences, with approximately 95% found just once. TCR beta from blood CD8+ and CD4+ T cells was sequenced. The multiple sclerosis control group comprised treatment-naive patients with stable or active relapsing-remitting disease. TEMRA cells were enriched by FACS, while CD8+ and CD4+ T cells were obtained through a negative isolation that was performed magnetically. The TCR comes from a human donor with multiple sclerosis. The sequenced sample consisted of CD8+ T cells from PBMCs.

CDR3 DNA sequence: TGTGCCACCAGCAGACGCCAGGACGAGCAGTACTTC. Its translation: CATSRRQDEQYF. The V call is TRBV15, the J call TRBJ2-7; no clear D. CDR3 length: 12 residues. V lost 2 bases and J lost 5, with 7 bases in between. Germline CDR1 reads LNHNV; CDR2 reads YYDKDF (reference sequence).